This T cell receptor beta chain was captured in a study of CD8 T cells in Susac syndrome. An input of roughly 0.45 to 1 ug of RNA was subjected to reverse transcription using random hexamers. Across 54 Vbeta and 13 Jbeta, TCR beta CDR3 was amplified with immunoSEQ multiplex PCR. TCRdb itself ran the immunoSEQ multiplex PCR reads through MiXCR, one entry per CDR3 protein. The sample lists about 71,000 distinct CDR3 sequences; 96% were seen once. Germline V lookup: CDR1 LNHDA, CDR2 SQIVND (reference sequence). V was pared by 3 bases and J by 4 bases, with 9 bases between. The CDR3 sequence is 13 residues long. The authors negatively isolated CD8+ and CD4+ T cells and FACS-enriched TEMRA cells.

Sequencing was performed on CD4+ T cells from PBMCs. This receptor was obtained from a human donor with multiple sclerosis. V and J are TRBV19 and TRBJ2-5; D call uncertain. The chain's CDR3 is CASSIRPRETQYF. The CDR3, as DNA: TGTGCCAGTAGTATCAGGCCCCGAGAGACCCAGTACTTC.